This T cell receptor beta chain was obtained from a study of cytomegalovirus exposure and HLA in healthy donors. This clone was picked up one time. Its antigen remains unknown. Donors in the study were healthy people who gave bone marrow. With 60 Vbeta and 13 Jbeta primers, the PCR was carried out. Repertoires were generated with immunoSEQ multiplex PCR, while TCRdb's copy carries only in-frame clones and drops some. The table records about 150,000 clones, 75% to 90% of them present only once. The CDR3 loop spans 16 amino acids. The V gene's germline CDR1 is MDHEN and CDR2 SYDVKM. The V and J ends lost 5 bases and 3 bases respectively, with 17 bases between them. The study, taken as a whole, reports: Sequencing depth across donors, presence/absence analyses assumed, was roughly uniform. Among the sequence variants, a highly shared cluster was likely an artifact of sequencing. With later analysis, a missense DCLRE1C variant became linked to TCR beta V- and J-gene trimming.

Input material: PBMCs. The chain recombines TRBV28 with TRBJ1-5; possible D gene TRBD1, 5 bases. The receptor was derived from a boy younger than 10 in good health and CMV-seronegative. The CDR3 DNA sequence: TGTGCCAGCAGTCCCGGGGGGAGTAGGACCAATCAGCCCCAGCATTTT. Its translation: CASSPGGSRTNQPQHF. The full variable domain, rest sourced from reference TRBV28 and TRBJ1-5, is DVKVTQSSRYLVKRTGEKVFLECVQDMDHENMFWYRQDPGLGLRLIYFSYDVKMKEKGDIPEGYSVSREKKERFSLILESASTNQTSMYLCASSPGGSRTNQPQHFGDGTRLSIL.